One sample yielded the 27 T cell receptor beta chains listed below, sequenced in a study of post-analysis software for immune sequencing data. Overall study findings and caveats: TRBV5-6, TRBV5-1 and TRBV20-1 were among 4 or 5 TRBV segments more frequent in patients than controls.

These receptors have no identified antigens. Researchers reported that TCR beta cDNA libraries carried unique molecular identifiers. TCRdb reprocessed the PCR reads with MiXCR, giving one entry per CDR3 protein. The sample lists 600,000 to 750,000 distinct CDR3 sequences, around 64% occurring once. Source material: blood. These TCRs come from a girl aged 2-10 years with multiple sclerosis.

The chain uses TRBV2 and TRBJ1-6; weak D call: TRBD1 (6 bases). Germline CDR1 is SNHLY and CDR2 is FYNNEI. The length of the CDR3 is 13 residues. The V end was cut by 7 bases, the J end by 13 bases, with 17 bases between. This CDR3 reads CASTEPRGAPLHF. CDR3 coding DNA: TGTGCCAGCACCGAGCCAAGGGGGGCCCCCCTCCACTTT.

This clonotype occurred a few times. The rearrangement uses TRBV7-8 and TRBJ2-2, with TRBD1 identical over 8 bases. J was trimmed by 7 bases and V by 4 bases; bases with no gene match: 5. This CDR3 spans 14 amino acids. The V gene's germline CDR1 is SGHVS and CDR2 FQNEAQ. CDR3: CASSSTGVYGELFF. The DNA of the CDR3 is TGTGCCAGCAGCTCGACAGGGGTATACGGGGAGCTGTTTTTT.

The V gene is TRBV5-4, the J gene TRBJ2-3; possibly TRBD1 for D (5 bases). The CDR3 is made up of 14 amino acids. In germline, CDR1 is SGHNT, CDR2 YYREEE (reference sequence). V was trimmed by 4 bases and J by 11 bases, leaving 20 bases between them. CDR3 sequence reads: CASSEDISLSEQYF. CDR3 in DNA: TGTGCCAGCAGCGAGGACATCTCTCTCAGTGAGCAGTATTTT.

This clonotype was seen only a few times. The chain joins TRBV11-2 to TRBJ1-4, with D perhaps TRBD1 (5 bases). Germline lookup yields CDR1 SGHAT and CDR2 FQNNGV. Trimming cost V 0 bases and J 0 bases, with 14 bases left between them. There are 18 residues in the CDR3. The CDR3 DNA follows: TGTGCCAGCAGCTTAGATTCCCAGGGCTTTGCAACTAATGAAAAACTGTTTTTT. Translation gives CASSLDSQGFATNEKLFF.

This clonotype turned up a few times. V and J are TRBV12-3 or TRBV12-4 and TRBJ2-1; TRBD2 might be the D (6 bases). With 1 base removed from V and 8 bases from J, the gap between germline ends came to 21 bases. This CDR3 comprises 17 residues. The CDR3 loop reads CASSLGHQRQGGDEQFF. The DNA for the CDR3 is TGTGCCAGCAGTTTAGGACACCAAAGGCAGGGCGGGGATGAGCAGTTCTTC.

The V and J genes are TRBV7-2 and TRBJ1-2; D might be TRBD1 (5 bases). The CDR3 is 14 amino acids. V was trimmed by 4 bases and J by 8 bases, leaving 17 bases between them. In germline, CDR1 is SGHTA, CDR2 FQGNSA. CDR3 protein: CASSSRGVGAGYTF. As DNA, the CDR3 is TGTGCCAGCAGCTCAAGGGGTGTCGGAGCAGGCTACACCTTC.

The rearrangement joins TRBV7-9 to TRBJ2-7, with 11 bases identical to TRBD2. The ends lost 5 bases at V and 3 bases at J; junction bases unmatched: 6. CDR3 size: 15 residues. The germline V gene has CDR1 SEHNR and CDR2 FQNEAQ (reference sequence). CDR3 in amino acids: CASSPLAGGDYEQYF. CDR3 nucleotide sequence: TGTGCCAGCAGCCCTCTAGCGGGAGGAGACTACGAGCAGTACTTC.

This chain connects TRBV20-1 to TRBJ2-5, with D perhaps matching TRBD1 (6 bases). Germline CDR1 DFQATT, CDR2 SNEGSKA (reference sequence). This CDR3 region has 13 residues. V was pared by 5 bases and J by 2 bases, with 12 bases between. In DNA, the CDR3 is TGCAGTGCTCCGAGGGACACTCAAGAGACCCAGTACTTC. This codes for CSAPRDTQETQYF.

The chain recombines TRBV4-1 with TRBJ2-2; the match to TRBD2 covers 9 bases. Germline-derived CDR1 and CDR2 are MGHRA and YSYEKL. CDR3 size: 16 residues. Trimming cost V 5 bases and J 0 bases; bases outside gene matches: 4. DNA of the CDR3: TGCGCCAGCAGCAGCAGACTAGCGGCGAACACCGGGGAGCTGTTTTTT. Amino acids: CASSSRLAANTGELFF.

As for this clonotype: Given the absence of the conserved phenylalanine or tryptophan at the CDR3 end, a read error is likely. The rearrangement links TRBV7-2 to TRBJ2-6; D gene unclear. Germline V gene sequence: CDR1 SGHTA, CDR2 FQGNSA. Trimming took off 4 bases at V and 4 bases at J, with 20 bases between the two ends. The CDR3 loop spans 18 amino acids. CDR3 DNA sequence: TGTGCCAGCAGCTCCAACGAACTCCCCATTAGGGGGGCCAACGTCCTGACTGTC. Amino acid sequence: CASSSNELPIRGANVLTV.

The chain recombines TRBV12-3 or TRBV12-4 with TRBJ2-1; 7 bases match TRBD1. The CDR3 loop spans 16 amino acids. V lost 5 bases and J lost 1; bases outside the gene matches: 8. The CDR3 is CASSTGTEVSYNEQFF. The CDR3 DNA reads TGTGCCAGCAGTACCGGGACAGAGGTTTCCTACAATGAGCAGTTCTTC.

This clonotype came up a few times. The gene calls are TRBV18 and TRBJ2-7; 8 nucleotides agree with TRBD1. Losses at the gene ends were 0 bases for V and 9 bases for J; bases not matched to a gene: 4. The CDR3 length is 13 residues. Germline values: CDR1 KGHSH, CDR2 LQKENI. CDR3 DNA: TGTGCCAGCTCACCACCCTTCAGGGGGCGGCAGTACTTC. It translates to CASSPPFRGRQYF.

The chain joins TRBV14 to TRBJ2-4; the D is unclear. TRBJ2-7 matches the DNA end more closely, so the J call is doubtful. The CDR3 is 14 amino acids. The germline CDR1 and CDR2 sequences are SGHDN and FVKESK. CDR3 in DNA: TGTGCCAGCAGCCGCGCTCCTCAGGCGTACGAGCAGTACTTC. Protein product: CASSRAPQAYEQYF.

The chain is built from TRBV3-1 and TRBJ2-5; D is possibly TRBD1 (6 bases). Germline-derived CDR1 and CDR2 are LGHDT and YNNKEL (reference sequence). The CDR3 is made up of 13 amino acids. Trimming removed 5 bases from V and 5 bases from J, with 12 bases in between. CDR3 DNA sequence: TGTGCCAGCAGCACACAGGGCGGCGAGACCCAGTACTTC. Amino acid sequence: CASSTQGGETQYF.

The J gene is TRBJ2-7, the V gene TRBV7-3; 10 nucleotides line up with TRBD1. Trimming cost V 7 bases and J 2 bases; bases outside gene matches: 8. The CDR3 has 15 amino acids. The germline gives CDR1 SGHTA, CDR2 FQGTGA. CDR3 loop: CASIPPGTGAYEQYF. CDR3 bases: TGTGCCAGCATCCCGCCCGGGACAGGGGCCTACGAGCAGTACTTC.

This CDR3 reads CASSVGSSQYGYTF. CDR3 bases: TGTGCCAGCAGCGTAGGAAGTTCCCAATATGGCTACACCTTC. The chain joins TRBV9 to TRBJ1-2; the D is unclear. V was shortened by 0 bases and J by 5 bases, with 11 bases between the two germline ends. The length of the CDR3 is 14 residues. Germline values: CDR1 SGDLS, CDR2 YYNGEE.

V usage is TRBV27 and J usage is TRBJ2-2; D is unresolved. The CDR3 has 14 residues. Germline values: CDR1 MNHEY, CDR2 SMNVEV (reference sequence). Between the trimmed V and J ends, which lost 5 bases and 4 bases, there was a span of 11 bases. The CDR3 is CASSAGFSTGELFF. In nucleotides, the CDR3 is TGTGCCAGCAGTGCCGGGTTCTCCACCGGGGAGCTGTTTTTT.

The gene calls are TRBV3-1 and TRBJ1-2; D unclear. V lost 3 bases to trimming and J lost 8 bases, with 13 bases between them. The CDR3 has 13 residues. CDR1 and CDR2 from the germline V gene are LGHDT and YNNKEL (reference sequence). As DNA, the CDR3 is TGTGCCAGCAGCCAGCTGGGCCCCTACGGCTACACCTTC. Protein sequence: CASSQLGPYGYTF.

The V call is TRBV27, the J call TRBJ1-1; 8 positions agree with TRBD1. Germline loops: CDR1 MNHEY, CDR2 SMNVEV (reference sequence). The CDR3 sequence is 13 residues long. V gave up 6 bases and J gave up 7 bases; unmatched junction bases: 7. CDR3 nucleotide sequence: TGTGCCAGCAGCTCAGGGGGCCGCATTGAAGCTTTCTTT. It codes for CASSSGGRIEAFF.

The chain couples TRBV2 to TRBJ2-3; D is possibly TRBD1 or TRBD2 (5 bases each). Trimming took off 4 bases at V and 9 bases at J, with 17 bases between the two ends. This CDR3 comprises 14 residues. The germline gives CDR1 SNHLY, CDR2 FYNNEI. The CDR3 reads CASSGGPERPTQYF. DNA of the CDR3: TGTGCCAGCAGTGGGGGACCCGAGCGGCCGACGCAGTATTTT.

The CDR3, as DNA: TGTGCCGGAGAGTACGAGACAGGGGGGAACGAGCAGTACTTC. Amino acid sequence: CAGEYETGGNEQYF. The V gene is TRBV6-1, the J gene TRBJ2-7, with 9 bases aligning to TRBD1. The V and J ends lost 11 bases and 5 bases, in that order; junction bases with no gene match: 13. CDR1 is MNHNS, CDR2 SASEGT, per germline. This CDR3 comprises 14 residues.

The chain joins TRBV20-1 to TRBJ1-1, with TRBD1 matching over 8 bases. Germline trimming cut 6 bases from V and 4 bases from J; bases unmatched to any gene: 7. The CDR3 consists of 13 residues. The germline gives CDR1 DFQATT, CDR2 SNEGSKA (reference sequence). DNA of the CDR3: TGCAGTGCAACCCATACAGGGGGCACTGAAGCTTTCTTT. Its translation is CSATHTGGTEAFF.

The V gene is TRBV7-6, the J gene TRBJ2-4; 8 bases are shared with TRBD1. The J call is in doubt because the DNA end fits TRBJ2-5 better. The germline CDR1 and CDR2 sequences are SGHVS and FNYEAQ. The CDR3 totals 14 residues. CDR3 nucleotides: TGTGCCAGCAGCTTAGGACAGGGGTGGGAGACCCAGTACTTC. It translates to CASSLGQGWETQYF.

CDR3 sequence (DNA): TGTGCCAGCAGCCAAAGACAGGGAGCAGATACGCAGTATTTT. It specifies CASSQRQGADTQYF. This rearrangement joins TRBV14 to TRBJ2-3; TRBD1 matches 7 bases. The CDR3 contains 14 residues. The V gene end was trimmed by 2 bases and the J gene end by 4 bases; junction bases not matched to a gene: 3. From germline, CDR1 is SGHDN and CDR2 FVKESK.

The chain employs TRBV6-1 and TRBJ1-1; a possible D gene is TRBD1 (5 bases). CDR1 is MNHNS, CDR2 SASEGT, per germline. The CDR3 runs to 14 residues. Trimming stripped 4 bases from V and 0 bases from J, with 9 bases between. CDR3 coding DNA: TGTGCCAGCAGTGCGTGGGGGATGAACACTGAAGCTTTCTTT. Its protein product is CASSAWGMNTEAFF.

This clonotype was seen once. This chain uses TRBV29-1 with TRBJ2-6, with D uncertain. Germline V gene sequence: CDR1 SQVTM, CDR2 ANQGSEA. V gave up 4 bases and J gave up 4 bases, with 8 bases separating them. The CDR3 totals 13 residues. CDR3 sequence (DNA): TGCAGCGTTGCCACGACAGGGGCCAACGTCCTGACTTTC. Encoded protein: CSVATTGANVLTF.

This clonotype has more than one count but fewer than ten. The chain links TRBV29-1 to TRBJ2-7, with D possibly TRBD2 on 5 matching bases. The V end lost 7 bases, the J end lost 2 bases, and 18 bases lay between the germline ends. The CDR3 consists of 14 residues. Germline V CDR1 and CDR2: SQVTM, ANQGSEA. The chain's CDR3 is CSAVSTEEAYEQYF. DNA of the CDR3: TGCAGCGCAGTCTCGACGGAGGAGGCCTACGAGCAGTACTTC.